This entry concerns a single T cell receptor (beta chain). Its antigen is as yet unknown. This specimen comes from a study of pediatric ulcerative colitis. In the study overall: Six or seven patients showed pancolitis and two showed left-sided colitis.

Study outcomes and limitations: Two rectal clonotypes were found only in ulcerative colitis patients, all of them.

TCRdb keeps only in-frame clones here, not all; method: immunoSEQ multiplex PCR. This sample has 37,000 or so clones, with approximately 87% found just once. Blood was drawn at the time of colonoscopy. This CDR3 is 14 amino acids long. V was pared by 8 bases and J by 0 bases, with 4 bases of the junction left unmatched. Germline CDR1 SNHLY, CDR2 FYNNEI. The source of this sequence is a girl aged 10 to 17 with moderate ulcerative colitis. The chain employs TRBV2 and TRBJ2-3, with 8 bases identical to TRBD2. The sequencing sample was made of blood. CDR3 region: CASFSGTSTDTQYF. CDR3 sequence (DNA): TGTGCCAGCTTTAGCGGGACTAGCACAGATACGCAGTATTTT.